These 24 T cell receptor beta chains were all obtained from the same sample, sequenced in a study of blood T cells in healthy people across ages. Then a second PCR, running roughly 7 to 11 cycles, was carried out with a sample-barcoded 5' primer and a J-beta primer mix. TCRdb recomputed calls from the 5' RACE reads with MiXCR, one row per CDR3 protein. The table records more than 1,400,000 distinct CDR3 sequences, approximately 42% of them present only once. The sequencing input was blood. All receptors come from a woman between 18 and 29 years old in good health.

This clonotype was observed a single time. CDR3 DNA sequence: TGCAGTGCTAATACACCCACCGGACTAGCGCGGGAGCAGTACTTC. This gives the protein CSANTPTGLAREQYF. The chain combines TRBV20-1 with TRBJ2-7; 9 bases line up with TRBD2. Germline assignment: CDR1 DFQATT and CDR2 SNEGSKA (reference sequence). The V and J ends lost 4 bases and 7 bases, in that order; junction bases with no gene match: 14. The CDR3 covers 15 residues.

V usage is TRBV5-4 and J usage is TRBJ2-7; 11 bases fit TRBD1. The CDR3 has 15 amino acids. Trimming at V came to 4 bases and at J to 4 bases, leaving 7 bases not matched to a gene. Germline V gives CDR1 SGHNT, CDR2 YYREEE (reference sequence). Here the CDR3 reads CASSPAGQGVYEQYF. DNA for the CDR3: TGTGCCAGCAGCCCCGCGGGACAGGGGGTTTACGAGCAGTACTTC.

The chain couples TRBV6-6 to TRBJ2-7; D is uncertain. Germline V CDR1 and CDR2: MNHNY, SVGAGI (reference sequence). This CDR3 spans 13 amino acids. The V gene lost 5 bases and the J gene lost 5 bases, with 13 bases spanning the gap. The CDR3: CASSPPGTDEQYF. The CDR3 DNA follows: TGTGCCAGCAGTCCTCCGGGCACCGACGAGCAGTACTTC.

J is TRBJ1-1 and V is TRBV4-1; no definite D call. In germline, CDR1 is MGHRA, CDR2 YSYEKL. V was cut by 1 base and J by 3 bases, with 12 bases left in between. CDR3 size: 15 residues. The CDR3 is CASSQGQFVDTEAFF. CDR3 nucleotides: TGCGCCAGCAGCCAAGGGCAATTTGTGGACACTGAAGCTTTCTTT.

The CDR3 reads CASSLRQGAIVVTYNEQYF. DNA of the CDR3: TGTGCCAGCAGCTTACGACAGGGGGCTATAGTGGTAACCTACAATGAGCAGTACTTC. The chain couples TRBV7-8 to TRBJ2-7; 10 bases match TRBD1. The CDR3 extends over 19 amino acids. Unmatched junction bases numbered 20, after V lost 2 bases and J lost 7 bases. From germline, CDR1 is SGHVS and CDR2 FQNEAQ. The whole variable domain, filled in from reference TRBV7-8 and TRBJ2-7, reads GAGVSQSPRYKVAKRGQDVALRCDPISGHVSLFWYQQALGQGPEFLTYFQNEAQLDKSGLPSDRFFAERPEGSVSTLKIQRTQQEDSAVYLCASSLRQGAIVVTYNEQYFGPGTRLTVT.

The table lists this clonotype with a few counts. The chain couples TRBV29-1 to TRBJ1-5; D unclear. The germline CDR1 and CDR2 sequences are SQVTM and ANQGSEA. Trimming removed 6 bases from V and 1 base from J, with 7 bases in between. The CDR3 has 12 amino acids. The DNA of the CDR3 is TGCAGCGTCGGGGAGAGCAATCAGCCCCAGCATTTT. Protein: CSVGESNQPQHF.

The rearrangement joins TRBV10-3 to TRBJ2-1; 9 bases are a match to TRBD2. TRBJ2-7 explains the end of the DNA better; the J call may be wrong. This CDR3 spans 13 amino acids. Germline V gene data show CDR1 as ENHRY and CDR2 as SYGVKD. The CDR3 nucleotides read TGTGCCATCGCTAGCGGGGATTACAATGAGCAGTACTTC. The encoded protein is CAIASGDYNEQYF.

The chain uses TRBV30 and TRBJ2-1, with 12 nucleotides matching TRBD2. This CDR3 contains 20 residues. J was trimmed by 3 bases and V by 1 base; bases with no gene match: 16. The germline gives CDR1 GTSNPN, CDR2 SVGIG (reference sequence). The CDR3 loop is CAWSEGTSGFQNSYYNEQFF. For the CDR3, the DNA is TGTGCCTGGAGTGAAGGGACTAGCGGGTTTCAAAATTCCTACTACAATGAGCAGTTCTTC.

In its sample, this clonotype was seen a few times. The chain employs TRBV20-1 and TRBJ2-1; 10 bases are shared with TRBD2. The CDR3 is made up of 15 amino acids. Germline CDR1 DFQATT, CDR2 SNEGSKA (reference sequence). V was clipped by 0 bases and J by 8 bases; unmatched bases: 7. DNA of the CDR3: TGCAGTGCTAGAGATCGGGCTAGCGGGAGCGATGAGCAGTTCTTC. It is translated as CSARDRASGSDEQFF.

The J gene is TRBJ1-2, the V gene TRBV3-1; 9 bases align to TRBD1. The CDR3 runs to 16 residues. Germline loops: CDR1 LGHDT, CDR2 YNNKEL (reference sequence). Trimming at V came to 3 bases and at J to 8 bases, leaving 13 bases not matched to a gene. The CDR3 region is CASSQDSIQGAKGYTF. The CDR3 DNA reads TGTGCCAGCAGCCAGGACTCAATACAGGGGGCTAAAGGCTACACCTTC.

This clonotype was seen a handful of times. The genes are TRBV14 and TRBJ2-1; 13 positions agree with TRBD2. The CDR3 contains 17 residues. Germline loops: CDR1 SGHDN, CDR2 FVKESK. V dropped 4 bases and J dropped 4; count of bases not matched to a gene: 7. The DNA for the CDR3 is TGTGCCAGCAGCCTCACTAGCGGGAGGGTGATATACAATGAGCAGTTCTTC. It is translated as CASSLTSGRVIYNEQFF.

CDR3 amino acids: CASSQLLAEVTGDEQFF. The CDR3 DNA reads as TGCGCCAGCAGCCAACTCCTAGCGGAGGTAACCGGGGATGAGCAGTTCTTC. The chain recombines TRBV4-1 with TRBJ2-1; 7 positions match TRBD2. Germline CDR1 reads MGHRA; CDR2 reads YSYEKL. The trim removed 2 bases at V and 8 bases at J, leaving 15 bases unmatched. This CDR3 region has 17 residues.

There are many counts of this clonotype. V and J are TRBV6-2 or TRBV6-3 and TRBJ1-2, with a possible D match to TRBD1 (5 bases). Germline CDR1 is MNHEY and CDR2 is SVGEGT. The CDR3 totals 13 residues. V shed 6 bases and J shed 4 bases, with 12 bases lying between them. This CDR3 is CASSPGDGYGYTF. CDR3 nucleotides: TGTGCCAGCAGCCCGGGGGACGGCTATGGCTACACCTTC.

The rearrangement joins TRBV20-1 to TRBJ2-7; 8 bases agree with TRBD2. The CDR3 totals 13 residues. CDR1 DFQATT and CDR2 SNEGSKA come from the germline V gene (reference sequence). CDR3 sequence (DNA): TGCAGCGCATTCACGGGACTAGTTGGCGAGCAGTACTTC. As protein: CSAFTGLVGEQYF.

J is TRBJ2-7 and V is TRBV7-2; D gene ambiguous. Between the trimmed V and J ends, which lost 2 bases and 7 bases, there was a span of 15 bases. From germline, CDR1 is SGHTA and CDR2 FQGNSA. This CDR3 is built from 14 residues. CDR3 nucleotides: TGTGCCAGCAGCTTAAATAGTATAAACAATGAGCAGTACTTC. This codes for CASSLNSINNEQYF.

The rearrangement links TRBV12-3 or TRBV12-4 to TRBJ2-1; no definite D call. V was clipped by 1 base and J by 8 bases, with 21 bases between them. This CDR3 region has 17 residues. CDR3 sequence reads: CASSLVLGLSSNDEQFF. CDR3 sequence (DNA): TGTGCCAGCAGTTTAGTTCTAGGGCTATCCAGCAACGATGAGCAGTTCTTC.

The chain combines TRBV6-1 with TRBJ2-5; perhaps TRBD2 as D (5 bases). The CDR3 totals 13 residues. The V and J ends lost 6 bases and 9 bases respectively, with 17 bases between them. Germline values: CDR1 MNHNS, CDR2 SASEGT. CDR3 DNA: TGTGCCAGCAGGAAAACTAGTTCGGAGGCCCAGTACTTC. Protein product: CASRKTSSEAQYF.

This rearrangement joins TRBV11-2 to TRBJ2-7; 7 nucleotides match TRBD1. The CDR3 runs to 15 residues. J gave up 5 bases and V 8 bases, and 15 bases lay outside the gene matches. CDR1 is SGHAT and CDR2 is FQNNGV in the germline V gene. CDR3 nucleotide sequence: TGTGCCAGCTGCCAACTACTAATCGGGACAGACGAGCAGTACTTC. Encoded protein: CASCQLLIGTDEQYF.

The rearrangement joins TRBV4-1 to TRBJ1-5, with D uncertain. The CDR3 has 14 amino acids. The ends were cut back, 3 bases at V and 2 bases at J, with 8 bases in the middle. Germline CDR1 is MGHRA and CDR2 is YSYEKL. CDR3 nucleotides: TGCGCCAGCAGCCAGGAACGGGGCAATCAGCCCCAGCATTTT. Protein: CASSQERGNQPQHF.

V is TRBV28 and J is TRBJ1-4, with D possibly matching TRBD1 (5 bases). V was clipped by 1 base and J by 2 bases, with 8 bases between them. Germline V gives CDR1 MDHEN, CDR2 SYDVKM. This CDR3 is built from 15 residues. For the CDR3, the DNA is TGTGCCAGCAGTTTATCGGGGGATACTAATGAAAAACTGTTTTTT. This codes for CASSLSGDTNEKLFF. The variable domain in full, with the rest retrieved from reference TRBV28 and TRBJ1-4, is DVKVTQSSRYLVKRTGEKVFLECVQDMDHENMFWYRQDPGLGLRLIYFSYDVKMKEKGDIPEGYSVSREKKERFSLILESASTNQTSMYLCASSLSGDTNEKLFFGSGTQLSVL.

V is TRBV29-1 and J is TRBJ1-1; perhaps TRBD1 as D (5 bases). Germline CDR1 and CDR2: SQVTM and ANQGSEA. The germline V and J ends were trimmed by 8 bases and 5 bases, with 12 bases remaining between them. This CDR3 has 11 amino acids. This CDR3 is CSYGGGTEAFF. DNA for the CDR3: TGCAGCTACGGTGGGGGTACTGAAGCTTTCTTT.

This clonotype was detected only a few times. The chain couples TRBV7-2 to TRBJ1-4; D remains ambiguous. V was shortened by 5 bases and J by 4 bases, with 5 bases between the two germline ends. CDR1 SGHTA and CDR2 FQGNSA come from the germline V gene. The CDR3 has 12 amino acids. The CDR3 DNA sequence: TGTGCCAGCAGCCGGGGTAATGAAAAACTGTTTTTT. Encoded protein: CASSRGNEKLFF.

This clonotype was recorded a few times. The chain joins TRBV4-2 to TRBJ2-2; tentatively, D is TRBD1 (5 bases). The CDR3 sequence is 14 residues long. Between the trimmed V and J ends, which lost 2 bases and 7 bases, there was a span of 11 bases. Germline V gene lookup returns CDR1 LGHNA and CDR2 YNFKEQ. The CDR3 protein is CASSQTAQDGELFF. The CDR3 DNA follows: TGTGCCAGCAGCCAAACAGCACAGGACGGGGAGCTGTTTTTT.

V gene TRBV25-1 combines with J gene TRBJ2-1, with a weak D call TRBD1 (6 bases). The V end lost 6 bases, the J end lost 0 bases, and 6 bases lay between the germline ends. Germline CDR1 reads MGHDK; CDR2 reads SYGVNS. CDR3 length equals 13 residues. CDR3 protein: CASRGASYNEQFF. In nucleotides, the CDR3 is TGTGCCAGCAGGGGGGCCTCCTACAATGAGCAGTTCTTC.